The TCR beta chain described here comes from a study of T cells in Graves' hyperthyroidism and ophthalmopathy. V dropped 9 bases and J dropped 4; count of bases not matched to a gene: 15. The CDR3 sequence is 16 residues long. Germline loops: CDR1 SEHNR, CDR2 FQNEAQ (reference sequence). In regard to this clonotype: Its antigen is still unknown.

Study observations and caveats: From stable hyperthyroidism, ophthalmopathy was set apart by a 13 V-J model.

RNA transcripts provided the source from which TCR beta CDR3 regions were amplified. During a first-round RT-PCR of the TCR CDR3, the HTBI primer set was used. MiXCR, applied by TCRdb to the multiplex PCR reads, yields one record per CDR3 protein. This table holds hundreds of thousands of distinct CDR3 sequences, roughly 45% found once. Exclusion of patients followed from uncontrolled infection, other autoimmune disease, pregnancy or lactation. The sample consisted of peripheral blood or thyroid tissue (not recorded which). The chain is built from TRBV7-9 and TRBJ1-1, with 9 bases identical to TRBD1. The sequence came from an adult man with Graves' disease, either hyperthyroidism or ophthalmopathy (not recorded which). Written as DNA, the CDR3 is TGTGCCAGTAGGAGGAAGCCGGGGGACAGGGCCACTGAAGCTTTCTTT. Its protein is CASRRKPGDRATEAFF.